This T cell receptor beta chain stems from a study of cytomegalovirus exposure and HLA in healthy donors. PCR was performed using 60 Vbeta and 13 Jbeta primers. Generated by immunoSEQ multiplex PCR, the TCRdb table keeps only in-frame clones and is missing some. The table lists around 150,000 clones, roughly 80% of them singletons. The germline V and J ends were trimmed by 2 bases and 3 bases, with 5 bases remaining between them. Germline CDR1 is SEHNR and CDR2 is FQNEAQ (reference sequence). This CDR3 spans 13 amino acids. The gene calls are TRBV7-9 and TRBJ1-5; D unresolved. The TCR sequence derives from a man younger than 45 in good health and CMV-seronegative. What was sequenced was PBMCs. CDR3 protein: CASSLTYNQPQHF. For the CDR3, the DNA is TGTGCCAGCAGCTTAACCTACAATCAGCCCCAGCATTTT.